The TCR beta chain under discussion was sequenced for a study of CD8 T cells in ankylosing spondylitis. This clonotype was detected ten times or more. Its antigen is as yet unknown. Findings and caveats of the study: Earlier work had already found some motif variants in reactive arthritis synovial fluid and blood. There was a TCR beta motif, made of several highly homologous variants, that appeared characteristic of ankylosing spondylitis blood.

Generation of TCR beta libraries employed quantitative 5'-RACE incorporating molecular barcodes. One entry per CDR3 protein results from TCRdb running MiXCR on the 5' RACE reads. The sample carries 200,000 or so distinct CDR3 sequences, 10% to 15% recorded once. Germline assignment: CDR1 SGHRS and CDR2 YFSETQ. The CDR3 has 13 amino acids. Trimming stripped 5 bases from V and 4 bases from J, with 10 bases between. The specimen was blood, either unsorted or a sorted T cell fraction (not recorded which). This chain uses TRBV5-1 with TRBJ2-1; no clear D gene. The receptor was derived from a female donor with ankylosing spondylitis or in good health (not recorded which). This CDR3 reads CASRLSAYNEQFF. For the CDR3, the DNA is TGCGCCAGCAGGCTAAGCGCGTACAATGAGCAGTTCTTC.